This entry lists 21 T cell receptor beta chains sequenced from one sample in a study of blood T cell repertoires in COVID-19. Clones were read by immunoSEQ multiplex PCR, and TCRdb kept only the in-frame ones, dropping some. Of approximately 200,000 clones detected, roughly 82% appear once; the ten largest clones hold about 11%. The specimen sequenced was PBMCs or T cells enriched from blood (not recorded which). Source of these receptors: a man aged 40-55 years who had recovered from COVID-19.

Comments on this clone: Other DNA sequences in this specimen translate into the identical CDR3. The rearrangement joins TRBV9 to TRBJ2-5, with TRBD1 as a possible D gene (6 bases). CDR3 length equals 15 residues. V lost 0 bases and J 4 bases, leaving 13 bases between the germline ends. Per the germline V gene, CDR1 is SGDLS and CDR2 is YYNGEE. This CDR3 reads CASSVVPGEGETQYF. In DNA, the CDR3 is TGTGCCAGCAGCGTAGTCCCAGGGGAAGGAGAGACCCAGTACTTC.

This clone was detected only a few times. J is TRBJ1-2 and V is TRBV10-2; D not certain. CDR1 is WSHSY, CDR2 SAAADI, per germline. Trimming pared 3 bases from V and 0 bases from J, leaving 2 bases between. The CDR3 extends over 12 amino acids. CDR3 nucleotides: TGCGCCAGCAGTGACACTAACTATGGCTACACCTTC. Translation gives CASSDTNYGYTF.

The rearrangement joins TRBV9 to TRBJ2-5; a possible D gene is TRBD1 (6 bases). This CDR3 comprises 16 residues. Germline-derived CDR1 and CDR2 are SGDLS and YYNGEE. The V gene lost 4 bases and the J gene lost 0 bases, with 16 bases spanning the gap. The CDR3 DNA sequence: TGTGCCAGCAGCAAGACGGACAGCCTGTACCAAGAGACCCAGTACTTC. This translates into CASSKTDSLYQETQYF.

V gene TRBV28 combines with J gene TRBJ2-7; 10 bases match TRBD1. The CDR3 contains 14 residues. V trimming: 4 bases; J trimming: 3 bases; junction bases outside the gene matches: 3. Germline V gene lookup returns CDR1 MDHEN and CDR2 SYDVKM. CDR3 DNA sequence: TGTGCCAGCAGTTGGCGGACAGGGGGCTACGAGCAGTACTTC. Translating it yields CASSWRTGGYEQYF.

The chain employs TRBV6-2 or TRBV6-3 and TRBJ2-6; D may be TRBD2 (5 bases). CDR1 MNHEY and CDR2 SVGEGT come from the germline V gene. V lost 0 bases to trimming and J lost 2 bases, with 17 bases between them. The CDR3 length is 19 residues. CDR3 residues: CASSYSLALMDTGANVLTF. The CDR3 region has the DNA TGTGCCAGCAGTTACTCCCTAGCTCTGATGGATACTGGGGCCAACGTCCTGACTTTC.

The chain uses TRBV9 and TRBJ2-2; D not certain. The CDR3 totals 17 residues. V lost 1 base, J lost 3 bases, and 16 bases lay in between. The germline V gene encodes CDR1 SGDLS and CDR2 YYNGEE. The CDR3 loop is CASSVPAGTEHTGELFF. The CDR3 DNA reads TGTGCCAGCAGCGTACCGGCAGGAACAGAGCACACCGGGGAGCTGTTTTTT.

This clone came up a few times. The V and J genes are TRBV28 and TRBJ2-1; a weak D match, TRBD1 (6 bases). This CDR3 is built from 13 residues. Trimming pared 4 bases from V and 4 bases from J, leaving 8 bases between. Germline-derived CDR1 and CDR2 are MDHEN and SYDVKM. In DNA, the CDR3 is TGTGCCAGCAGTTCGGACAGTTACAATGAGCAGTTCTTC. Protein sequence: CASSSDSYNEQFF.

V and J are TRBV19 and TRBJ2-5, with TRBD2 identical over 7 bases. The CDR3 has 13 amino acids. V dropped 10 bases and J dropped 5; count of bases not matched to a gene: 10. CDR1 is LNHDA and CDR2 is SQIVND in the germline V gene (reference sequence). The CDR3 reads CATNKRGGETQYF. DNA for the CDR3: TGTGCCACCAATAAGAGGGGAGGGGAGACCCAGTACTTC.

The V gene is TRBV6-2 or TRBV6-3, the J gene TRBJ2-1; D perhaps matches TRBD2 (6 bases). Germline assignment: CDR1 MNHEY and CDR2 SVGEGT. The V and J ends lost 3 bases and 2 bases respectively, with 14 bases between them. This CDR3 is built from 16 residues. In nucleotides, the CDR3 is TGTGCCAGCAGTTATCCGGGAGCCCCAACCTACAATGAGCAGTTCTTC. This codes for CASSYPGAPTYNEQFF.

The genes are TRBV7-8 and TRBJ1-5; 7 bases match TRBD1. Germline V gene lookup returns CDR1 SGHVS and CDR2 FQNEAQ. The CDR3 has 12 amino acids. V trimming: 5 bases; J trimming: 7 bases; junction bases outside the gene matches: 2. CDR3 residues: CASSQGGQPQHF. The CDR3 region has the DNA TGTGCCAGCAGCCAGGGGGGGCAGCCCCAGCATTTT.

The chain recombines TRBV19 with TRBJ1-5; D not certain. This CDR3 is 13 amino acids long. Germline V gives CDR1 LNHDA, CDR2 SQIVND (reference sequence). V lost 7 bases and J lost 0, with 7 bases in between. CDR3 amino acids: CASKDYSNQPQHF. The CDR3 DNA follows: TGTGCCAGTAAGGACTATAGCAATCAGCCCCAGCATTTT.

The rearrangement links TRBV5-1 to TRBJ1-1; possible D gene TRBD1, 5 bases. The ends were cut back, 1 base at V and 5 bases at J, with 9 bases in the middle. The germline V gene has CDR1 SGHRS and CDR2 YFSETQ. This CDR3 has 13 residues. CDR3: CASSLQGRTEAFF. The CDR3, as DNA: TGCGCCAGCAGCTTGCAGGGTAGGACTGAAGCTTTCTTT.

DNA for the CDR3: TGTGCCAGCAGTTCAGATCAGGGGAGAGATTCACCCCTCCACTTT. Amino acids: CASSSDQGRDSPLHF. This chain connects TRBV27 to TRBJ1-6, with D possibly matching TRBD1 (6 bases). The germline CDR1 and CDR2 sequences are MNHEY and SMNVEV (reference sequence). The V end lost 4 bases, the J end lost 8 bases, and 15 bases lay between the germline ends. The CDR3 runs to 15 residues.

This chain connects TRBV19 to TRBJ2-1, with TRBD2 matching 9 bases. The germline gives CDR1 LNHDA, CDR2 SQIVND (reference sequence). V lost 7 bases to trimming and J lost 7 bases; unmatched junction nucleotides: 14. There are 16 residues in the CDR3. This CDR3 reads CASTMGAGGPRNEQFF. The CDR3 coding sequence is TGTGCCAGTACCATGGGGGCGGGAGGGCCGAGGAATGAGCAGTTCTTC.

This clone was seen a few times. The chain has TRBV7-9 and TRBJ1-6, with 9 bases fitting TRBD1. There are 17 residues in the CDR3. Germline CDR1 SEHNR, CDR2 FQNEAQ (reference sequence). V was pared by 5 bases and J by 9 bases, with 14 bases of the junction left unmatched. The CDR3 region has the DNA TGTGCCAGCAGCATAGGGGCTGGGACAGGGTTGAGTTCACCCCTCCACTTT. The encoded protein is CASSIGAGTGLSSPLHF.

J is TRBJ1-1 and V is TRBV6-5, with D possibly matching TRBD1 (6 bases). V lost 6 bases to trimming and J lost 1 base, with 9 bases between them. There are 13 residues in the CDR3. Germline values: CDR1 MNHEY, CDR2 SVGAGI. CDR3 amino acids: CASRRQANTEAFF. The DNA of the CDR3 is TGTGCCAGCAGGCGACAGGCGAACACTGAAGCTTTCTTT.

Comments on this clone: The same CDR3 can be traced to other DNA sequences in this sample. V and J are TRBV6-5 and TRBJ1-6; D uncertain. Germline lookup yields CDR1 MNHEY and CDR2 SVGAGI. V was shortened by 2 bases and J by 7 bases, with 3 bases between the two germline ends. The CDR3 loop spans 12 amino acids. In nucleotides, the CDR3 is TGTGCCAGCAGTTACCAAAATTCACCCCTCCACTTT. The encoded protein is CASSYQNSPLHF.

The chain combines TRBV3-1 (or the pseudogene TRBV3-2) with TRBJ1-1; no clear D gene. Trimming pared 5 bases from V and 1 base from J, leaving 17 bases between. CDR1 LGHDT and CDR2 YNNKEL come from the germline V gene (reference sequence). This CDR3 spans 16 amino acids. This CDR3 reads CASSYPGTRPNTEAFF. As DNA, the CDR3 is TGTGCCAGCAGCTACCCAGGAACCCGCCCGAACACTGAAGCTTTCTTT.

This sequence joins TRBV7-9 and TRBJ2-3, with TRBD2 matching 8 bases. The CDR3 spans 16 residues. The V segment lost 8 bases and the J segment 0 bases; nucleotides outside the gene matches: 10. Germline CDR1 SEHNR, CDR2 FQNEAQ (reference sequence). The CDR3: CASAAPRGRSTDTQYF. The CDR3 DNA sequence: TGTGCCAGCGCGGCCCCTCGCGGGAGGAGCACAGATACGCAGTATTTT. Full variable domain (missing parts from reference TRBV7-9 and TRBJ2-3): DTGVSQNPRHKITKRGQNVTFRCDPISEHNRLYWYRQTLGQGPEFLTYFQNEAQLEKSRLLSDRFSAERPKGSFSTLEIQRTEQGDSAMYLCASAAPRGRSTDTQYFGPGTRLTVL.

At least ten counts were recorded for this clone. The chain couples TRBV28 to TRBJ1-5, with unresolved D. CDR3 length equals 15 residues. CDR1 and CDR2 from the germline V gene are MDHEN and SYDVKM. The V end lost 6 bases, the J end lost 1 base, and 13 bases lay between the germline ends. CDR3 sequence (DNA): TGTGCCAGCAGCTACTACGACCGCAGCAATCAGCCCCAGCATTTT. Its protein product is CASSYYDRSNQPQHF. The full variable domain, in which reference TRBV28 and TRBJ1-5 provide the parts outside the CDR3, is DVKVTQSSRYLVKRTGEKVFLECVQDMDHENMFWYRQDPGLGLRLIYFSYDVKMKEKGDIPEGYSVSREKKERFSLILESASTNQTSMYLCASSYYDRSNQPQHFGDGTRLSIL.

The genes are TRBV7-2 and TRBJ1-4; TRBD1 might be the D (5 bases). Germline assignment: CDR1 SGHTA and CDR2 FQGNSA. This CDR3 is 15 amino acids long. Trimming shortened V by 4 bases and J by 7 bases, and 16 bases separated the two germline ends. This chain's CDR3 is CASSSGQFRGEKLFF. For the CDR3, the DNA is TGTGCCAGCAGCTCTGGACAATTCAGAGGTGAAAAACTGTTTTTT.